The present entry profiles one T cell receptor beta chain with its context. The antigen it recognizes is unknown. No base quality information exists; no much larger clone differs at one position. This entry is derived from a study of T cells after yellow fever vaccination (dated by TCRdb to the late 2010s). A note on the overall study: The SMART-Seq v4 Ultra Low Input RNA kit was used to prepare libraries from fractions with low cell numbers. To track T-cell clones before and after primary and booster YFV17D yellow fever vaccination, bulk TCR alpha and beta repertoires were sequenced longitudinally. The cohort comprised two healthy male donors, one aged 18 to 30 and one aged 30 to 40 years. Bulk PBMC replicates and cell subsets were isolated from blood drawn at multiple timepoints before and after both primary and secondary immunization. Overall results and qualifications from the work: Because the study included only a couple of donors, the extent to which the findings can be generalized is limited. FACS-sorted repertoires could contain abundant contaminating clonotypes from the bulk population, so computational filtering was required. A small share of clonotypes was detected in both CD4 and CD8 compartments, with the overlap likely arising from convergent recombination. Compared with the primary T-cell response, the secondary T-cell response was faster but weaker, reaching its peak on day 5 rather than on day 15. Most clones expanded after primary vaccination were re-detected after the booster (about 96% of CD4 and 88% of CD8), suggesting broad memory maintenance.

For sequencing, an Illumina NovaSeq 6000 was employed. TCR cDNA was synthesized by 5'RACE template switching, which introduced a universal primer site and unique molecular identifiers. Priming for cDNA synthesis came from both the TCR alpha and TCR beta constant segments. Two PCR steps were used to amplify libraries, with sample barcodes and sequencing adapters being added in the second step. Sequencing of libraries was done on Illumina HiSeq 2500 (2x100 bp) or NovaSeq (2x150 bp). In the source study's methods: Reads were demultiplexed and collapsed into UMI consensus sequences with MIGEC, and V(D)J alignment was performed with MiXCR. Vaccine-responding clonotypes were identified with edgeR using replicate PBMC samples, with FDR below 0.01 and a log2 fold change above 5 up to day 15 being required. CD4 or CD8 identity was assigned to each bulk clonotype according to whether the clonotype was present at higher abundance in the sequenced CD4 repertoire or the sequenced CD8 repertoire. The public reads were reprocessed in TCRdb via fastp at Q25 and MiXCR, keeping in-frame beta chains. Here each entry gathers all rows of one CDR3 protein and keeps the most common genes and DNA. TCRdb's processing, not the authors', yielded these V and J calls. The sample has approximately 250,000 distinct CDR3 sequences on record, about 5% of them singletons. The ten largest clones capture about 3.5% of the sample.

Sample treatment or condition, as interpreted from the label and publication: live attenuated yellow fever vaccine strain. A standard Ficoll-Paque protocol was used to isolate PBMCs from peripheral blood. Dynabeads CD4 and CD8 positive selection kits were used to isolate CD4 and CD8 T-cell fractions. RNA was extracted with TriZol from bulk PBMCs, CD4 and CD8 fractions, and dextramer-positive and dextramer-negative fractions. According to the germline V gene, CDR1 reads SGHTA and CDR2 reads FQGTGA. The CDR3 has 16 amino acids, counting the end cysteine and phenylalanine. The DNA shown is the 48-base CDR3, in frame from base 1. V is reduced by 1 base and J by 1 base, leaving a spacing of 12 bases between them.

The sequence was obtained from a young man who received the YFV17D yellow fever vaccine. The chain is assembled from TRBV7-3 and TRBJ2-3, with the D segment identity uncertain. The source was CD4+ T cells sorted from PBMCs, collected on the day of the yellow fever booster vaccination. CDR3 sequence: CASSLSPSLGTDTQYF. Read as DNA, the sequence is TGTGCCAGCAGCTTAAGCCCCTCCCTCGGCACAGATACGCAGTATTTT. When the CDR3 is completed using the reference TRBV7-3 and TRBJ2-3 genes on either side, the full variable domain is GAGVSQTPSNKVTEKGKYVELRCDPISGHTALYWYRQSLGQGPEFLIYFQGTGAADDSGLPNDRFFAVRPEGSVSTLKIQRTERGDSAVYLCASSLSPSLGTDTQYFGPGTRLTVL.